Listed below are T cell receptor beta chains from one sample, sequenced in a study of blood T cell repertoires in COVID-19. Using immunoSEQ multiplex PCR, the repertoire was profiled, and TCRdb retains in-frame clones only, with some absent. The data hold some 100,000 clones, with approximately 90% observed a single time. Sequencing input: peripheral blood. The receptors here all came from a man aged 55-75 years with acute or convalescent COVID-19. The CDR3 runs from the conserved cysteine through the conserved F or W. D genes are given only for firm matches. Part of the rows lack a size; the others show once, few, many or a class for expanded clones.

d_gene: NA; abundance: NA; v_gene: TRBV11-2; j_gene: TRBJ2-1; CDR3nt: TGTGCCAGCAGCACCGCGGGTGTTCCTCGAAATGAGCAGTTCTTC; CDR3aa: CASSTAGVPRNEQFF
d_gene: NA; abundance: NA; v_gene: TRBV2; j_gene: TRBJ1-1; CDR3nt: TGTGCCAGCAGGGCCGGACAGCTCACTGAAGCTTTCTTT; CDR3aa: CASRAGQLTEAFF
d_gene: TRBD1; abundance: NA; v_gene: TRBV2; j_gene: TRBJ2-1; CDR3nt: TGTGCCAGCACTAGACAGGGTCTTGAGCAGTTCTTC; CDR3aa: CASTRQGLEQFF
d_gene: TRBD1; abundance: NA; v_gene: TRBV19; j_gene: TRBJ1-5; CDR3nt: TGTGCCAGTAGTGGGACAGGGGGAGATCAGCCCCAGCATTTT; CDR3aa: CASSGTGGDQPQHF
d_gene: TRBD2; abundance: NA; v_gene: TRBV30; j_gene: TRBJ2-1; CDR3nt: TGTGCCTGGAGTGCCGGACTAGCGGGAGTGAAAGGTGAGCAGTTCTTC; CDR3aa: CAWSAGLAGVKGEQFF
d_gene: NA; abundance: NA; v_gene: TRBV20-1; j_gene: TRBJ2-2; CDR3nt: TGCAGTGCTAGTTGGCTGAACACCGGGGAGCTGTTTTTT; CDR3aa: CSASWLNTGELFF
d_gene: TRBD1; abundance: NA; v_gene: TRBV2; j_gene: TRBJ2-7; CDR3nt: TGTGCCAGCAGTAGACAGGGCCTCTTCTACGAGCAGTACTTC; CDR3aa: CASSRQGLFYEQYF
d_gene: TRBD2; abundance: NA; v_gene: TRBV19; j_gene: TRBJ2-5; CDR3nt: TGTGCCAGTAGTACGACTAGCGGGAGGGCCGGGGAGACCCAGTACTTC; CDR3aa: CASSTTSGRAGETQYF
d_gene: TRBD1; abundance: NA; v_gene: TRBV4-1; j_gene: TRBJ1-3; CDR3nt: TGCGCCAGCAGCCAAGAACAGGGGGCGAGAGGAAACACCATATATTTT; CDR3aa: CASSQEQGARGNTIYF
d_gene: NA; abundance: NA; v_gene: TRBV7-9; j_gene: TRBJ1-5; CDR3nt: TGTGCCAGCAGCCCGACGGGAGGTAATCAGCCCCAGCATTTT; CDR3aa: CASSPTGGNQPQHF
d_gene: NA; abundance: NA; v_gene: TRBV7-9; j_gene: TRBJ1-4; CDR3nt: TGTGCCAGCAGCCGGACTAATGAAAAACTGTTTTTT; CDR3aa: CASSRTNEKLFF
d_gene: NA; abundance: NA; v_gene: TRBV10-1; j_gene: TRBJ2-2; CDR3nt: TGCGCCAGCAGTGAGTCCCCCTCCGGGGAGCTGTTTTTT; CDR3aa: CASSESPSGELFF
d_gene: NA; abundance: NA; v_gene: TRBV29-1; j_gene: TRBJ1-3; CDR3nt: TGCAGCGTTGAGGGACTTCACGGAAACACCATATATTTT; CDR3aa: CSVEGLHGNTIYF
d_gene: TRBD2; abundance: NA; v_gene: TRBV2; j_gene: TRBJ2-1; CDR3nt: TGTGCCAGCGGGTCCGGGATGACTAGCGGGAGACTCCCCAATGAGCAGTTCTTC; CDR3aa: CASGSGMTSGRLPNEQFF
d_gene: TRBD2; abundance: NA; v_gene: TRBV28; j_gene: TRBJ2-4; CDR3nt: TGTGCCAGCACCTCAGGACTAGCGGGGGGGTGGGACAAAAACATTCAGTACTTC; CDR3aa: CASTSGLAGGWDKNIQYF
d_gene: NA; abundance: few; v_gene: TRBV2; j_gene: TRBJ1-1; CDR3nt: TGTGCCATCATTCAGGGCCCGGACACTGAAGCTTTCTTT; CDR3aa: CAIIQGPDTEAFF
d_gene: NA; abundance: NA; v_gene: TRBV28; j_gene: TRBJ1-4; CDR3nt: TGTGCCAGCAGTTCATTCGACGGGGGAACTAATGAAAAACTGTTTTTT; CDR3aa: CASSSFDGGTNEKLFF
d_gene: NA; abundance: NA; v_gene: TRBV5-1; j_gene: TRBJ2-7; CDR3nt: TGCGCCAGCAGCTCCCTAGGGGACGAGCAGTACTTC; CDR3aa: CASSSLGDEQYF
d_gene: TRBD2; abundance: NA; v_gene: TRBV7-3; j_gene: TRBJ2-3; CDR3nt: TGTGCCAGCAGTCTAGCGGGAGGCAGCACAGATACGCAGTATTTT; CDR3aa: CASSLAGGSTDTQYF
d_gene: NA; abundance: NA; v_gene: TRBV6-6; j_gene: TRBJ2-5; CDR3nt: TGTGCCAGCAGTCGACTAGGCAGGGGAAGGCAAGAGACCCAGTACTTC; CDR3aa: CASSRLGRGRQETQYF
d_gene: NA; abundance: NA; v_gene: TRBV3-1/TRBV3-2; j_gene: TRBJ1-3; CDR3nt: TGTGCCAGCAGCCCAGGACAGCCTGGAAACACCATATATTTT; CDR3aa: CASSPGQPGNTIYF
d_gene: NA; abundance: NA; v_gene: TRBV28; j_gene: TRBJ2-7; CDR3nt: TGTGCCAGCAGTCCCGTTTGGAGGGCTACATACGAGCAGTACTTC; CDR3aa: CASSPVWRATYEQYF
d_gene: TRBD1; abundance: NA; v_gene: TRBV5-1; j_gene: TRBJ2-7; CDR3nt: TGCGCCAGCAGCTTGGGCGGGACAGGGTTCTACGAGCAGTACTTC; CDR3aa: CASSLGGTGFYEQYF
d_gene: TRBD2; abundance: NA; v_gene: TRBV7-9; j_gene: TRBJ2-5; CDR3nt: TGTGCCAGCAGCTTAGTGAACCCAGCGGGGGAGACCCAGTACTTC; CDR3aa: CASSLVNPAGETQYF
d_gene: NA; abundance: NA; v_gene: TRBV9; j_gene: TRBJ2-2; CDR3nt: TGTGCCAGCAGCGTAGACCTGGCTAGCGTAACCGGGGAGCTGTTTTTT; CDR3aa: CASSVDLASVTGELFF
d_gene: NA; abundance: NA; v_gene: TRBV20-1; j_gene: TRBJ2-1; CDR3nt: TGCAGTGCTAGTCCCCTCAATGAGCAGTTCTTC; CDR3aa: CSASPLNEQFF
d_gene: TRBD1; abundance: NA; v_gene: TRBV30; j_gene: TRBJ1-4; CDR3nt: TGTGCCTGGTCTGCTAGGACAGGGGGGGAAAAACTGTTTTTT; CDR3aa: CAWSARTGGEKLFF
d_gene: TRBD2; abundance: NA; v_gene: TRBV5-1; j_gene: TRBJ2-7; CDR3nt: TGCGCCAGCAAGGCGGGAGGTGGGGTTCGCGAGCAGTACTTC; CDR3aa: CASKAGGGVREQYF
d_gene: NA; abundance: NA; v_gene: TRBV19; j_gene: TRBJ2-7; CDR3nt: TGTGCCAGTAGTAGACCGGGATTGCAAATCTACGAGCAGTACTTC; CDR3aa: CASSRPGLQIYEQYF
d_gene: TRBD2; abundance: NA; v_gene: TRBV5-4; j_gene: TRBJ2-3; CDR3nt: TGTGCCTCGACTAGCGGGAGAAGCACAGATACGCAGTATTTT; CDR3aa: CASTSGRSTDTQYF
d_gene: TRBD1; abundance: NA; v_gene: TRBV11-2; j_gene: TRBJ1-2; CDR3nt: TGTGCCAGCAGCAAACGGACAGGGGAAGACTATGGCTACACCTTC; CDR3aa: CASSKRTGEDYGYTF
d_gene: TRBD1; abundance: NA; v_gene: TRBV30; j_gene: TRBJ2-1; CDR3nt: TGTGCCTGGAGTGGATACAGGGGTACCTACAATGAGCAGTTCTTC; CDR3aa: CAWSGYRGTYNEQFF
d_gene: TRBD1; abundance: NA; v_gene: TRBV18; j_gene: TRBJ1-4; CDR3nt: TGTGCCAGCTCACCCGGACAGGGCAGTAAAAAACTGTTTTTT; CDR3aa: CASSPGQGSKKLFF
d_gene: NA; abundance: NA; v_gene: TRBV7-9; j_gene: TRBJ2-7; CDR3nt: TGTGCCAGCAGTCCATGGGGCTCCCACGAGCAGTACTTC; CDR3aa: CASSPWGSHEQYF
d_gene: TRBD2; abundance: NA; v_gene: TRBV7-2; j_gene: TRBJ2-1; CDR3nt: TGTGCCAGCAGCAAGACTAGCGGGAGCCACAATGAGCAGTTCTTC; CDR3aa: CASSKTSGSHNEQFF
d_gene: TRBD2; abundance: NA; v_gene: TRBV5-4; j_gene: TRBJ2-1; CDR3nt: TGTGCCAGCAGCTTGGGATCGGGAGGTGGGGCCGGCAATGAGCAGTTCTTC; CDR3aa: CASSLGSGGGAGNEQFF
d_gene: TRBD1; abundance: NA; v_gene: TRBV30; j_gene: TRBJ2-7; CDR3nt: TGTGCCTGGAGTGGGGACAGGCGCTCCCAGATCTCCTACGAGCAGTACTTC; CDR3aa: CAWSGDRRSQISYEQYF
d_gene: NA; abundance: once; v_gene: TRBV2; j_gene: TRBJ1-2; CDR3nt: TGTGCCAGCAGTGTGACAGCCTATGTTGGCTACACCTTC; CDR3aa: CASSVTAYVGYTF
d_gene: TRBD2; abundance: NA; v_gene: TRBV19; j_gene: TRBJ2-3; CDR3nt: TGTGCCAGTAGTATTAGAGCGGGGGTTTATGGAGACCCCACAGATACGCAGTATTTT; CDR3aa: CASSIRAGVYGDPTDTQYF
d_gene: TRBD1; abundance: once; v_gene: TRBV6-5; j_gene: TRBJ1-2; CDR3nt: TGTGCCAGCAGTTCGGGACAGAATAACTATGGCTACACCTTC; CDR3aa: CASSSGQNNYGYTF
d_gene: TRBD2; abundance: NA; v_gene: TRBV7-9; j_gene: TRBJ2-1; CDR3nt: TGTGCCAGCAGCTTAGTAAGCATAGCGGGTAACAATGAGCAGTTCTTC; CDR3aa: CASSLVSIAGNNEQFF
d_gene: TRBD1; abundance: NA; v_gene: TRBV30; j_gene: TRBJ1-6; CDR3nt: TGTGCCTGGAGTTCCGGGACAGGGGGCTTTTTAAATTCACCCCTCCACTTT; CDR3aa: CAWSSGTGGFLNSPLHF
d_gene: TRBD2; abundance: NA; v_gene: TRBV6-6; j_gene: TRBJ2-1; CDR3nt: TGTGCCAGCAGACGGACTAGCGGGAGGGGTGAGCAGTTCTTC; CDR3aa: CASRRTSGRGEQFF
d_gene: NA; abundance: NA; v_gene: TRBV5-1; j_gene: TRBJ2-2; CDR3nt: TGCGCCAGCAGGGAACAGGGCCGGGGCGGGGAGCTGTTTTTT; CDR3aa: CASREQGRGGELFF
d_gene: NA; abundance: NA; v_gene: TRBV30; j_gene: TRBJ1-1; CDR3nt: TGTGCCTGGAGTGTACTGGGGCTGAACACTGAAGCTTTCTTT; CDR3aa: CAWSVLGLNTEAFF
d_gene: TRBD1; abundance: NA; v_gene: TRBV9; j_gene: TRBJ1-1; CDR3nt: TGTGCCAGCAGCGGCCGACAGGGCACTGAAGCTTTCTTT; CDR3aa: CASSGRQGTEAFF
d_gene: NA; abundance: NA; v_gene: TRBV4-1; j_gene: TRBJ2-1; CDR3nt: TGCGCCAGCAGCCGACCAGGAACGTCCTACAATGAGCAGTTCTTC; CDR3aa: CASSRPGTSYNEQFF
d_gene: NA; abundance: few; v_gene: TRBV28; j_gene: TRBJ2-1; CDR3nt: TGTGCCAGCAGTGCCCTAACCTTCTCCTACAATGAGCAGTTCTTC; CDR3aa: CASSALTFSYNEQFF